This is a list of T cell receptor beta chains from one sample in a study of OX40 agonist ivuxolimab in advanced cancers. Data came from immunoSEQ multiplex PCR; TCRdb stores just in-frame clones and leaves some out. This table has tens of thousands of clones, over 70% appearing once. Material: CD4+ or CD8+ T cells sorted from blood, obtained in a trial of the OX40 agonist ivuxolimab. These receptors came from an adult with an advanced solid tumor such as melanoma, head and neck, liver or kidney cancer. Each CDR3 is given without its conserved first and last residue. The order of the fields is clone size, CDR3 length, J gene, V gene, CDR3 protein. A row's size may be missing; if present it is once, few, many or a size class.

abundance: .
len: 12
j_gene: TRBJ1-1
v_gene: TRBV6-1
CDR3aa: ASTRGAMNTEAF

abundance: few
len: 11
j_gene: TRBJ2-5
v_gene: TRBV6-6
CDR3aa: ASSYDRQETQY

abundance: .
len: 11
j_gene: TRBJ1-1
v_gene: TRBV18
CDR3aa: ASSQDSNTEAF

abundance: .
len: 13
j_gene: TRBJ1-5
v_gene: TRBV18
CDR3aa: ASSPNTNPGQPQH

abundance: .
len: 13
j_gene: TRBJ2-3
v_gene: TRBV5-6
CDR3aa: ASSFGGRTTDTQY

abundance: .
len: 11
j_gene: .
v_gene: TRBV7-6
CDR3aa: ASSLGRSYEQY

abundance: .
len: 12
j_gene: TRBJ2-5
v_gene: TRBV29-1
CDR3aa: SALRGLSGGTQY

abundance: .
len: 11
j_gene: TRBJ2-5
v_gene: TRBV5-4
CDR3aa: ASSLGQQETQY

abundance: .
len: 12
j_gene: TRBJ1-4
v_gene: TRBV6-5
CDR3aa: ASSRTATNEKLF

abundance: .
len: 14
j_gene: TRBJ2-3
v_gene: TRBV5-6
CDR3aa: ASSLGRELSTDTQY

abundance: .
len: 15
j_gene: TRBJ2-1
v_gene: TRBV28
CDR3aa: ASSLGTSGSSYNEQF

abundance: .
len: 11
j_gene: TRBJ2-1
v_gene: TRBV5-4
CDR3aa: ASSAGTANEQF

abundance: .
len: 12
j_gene: TRBJ2-1
v_gene: TRBV28
CDR3aa: ASSELYRVHEQF

abundance: .
len: 11
j_gene: TRBJ2-3
v_gene: TRBV6-5
CDR3aa: ASSWAGRDTQY

abundance: .
len: 16
j_gene: TRBJ2-1
v_gene: TRBV29-1
CDR3aa: SVAGGTSGSRAYNEQF

abundance: .
len: 13
j_gene: TRBJ1-6
v_gene: TRBV4-1
CDR3aa: ASSREGTGGEPLH

abundance: once
len: 13
j_gene: TRBJ2-7
v_gene: TRBV2
CDR3aa: ASRGSGRLNYEQY

abundance: .
len: 13
j_gene: TRBJ2-5
v_gene: TRBV18
CDR3aa: ASSTGQGASETQY

abundance: medium-sized
len: 12
j_gene: TRBJ2-5
v_gene: TRBV11-3
CDR3aa: ASSKDGPRETQY

abundance: .
len: 11
j_gene: TRBJ1-2
v_gene: TRBV5-1
CDR3aa: ASSLGLNYGYT

abundance: few
len: 12
j_gene: TRBJ1-2
v_gene: TRBV9
CDR3aa: ASSLTGLNYGYT

abundance: .
len: 14
j_gene: TRBJ2-4
v_gene: TRBV6-6
CDR3aa: ASSYSKQGIKNIQY

abundance: .
len: 13
j_gene: TRBJ2-1
v_gene: TRBV7-7
CDR3aa: ASSPHRDRDNEQF

abundance: .
len: 11
j_gene: TRBJ1-1
v_gene: TRBV7-8
CDR3aa: ASSLGTQAEAF

abundance: .
len: 11
j_gene: TRBJ2-7
v_gene: TRBV28
CDR3aa: ASSLAGTDEQY

abundance: .
len: 12
j_gene: TRBJ2-3
v_gene: TRBV2
CDR3aa: ASSEGLSTDTQY

abundance: .
len: 12
j_gene: TRBJ2-5
v_gene: TRBV7-2
CDR3aa: ASSLYSGGETQY

abundance: .
len: 14
j_gene: TRBJ2-5
v_gene: TRBV7-9
CDR3aa: ASSSNEGSRQETQY

abundance: .
len: 12
j_gene: TRBJ1-2
v_gene: TRBV19
CDR3aa: ASSSRQGRLGYT

abundance: .
len: 14
j_gene: TRBJ2-2
v_gene: TRBV4-2
CDR3aa: ASSQEGGGNTGELF

abundance: .
len: 12
j_gene: TRBJ1-4
v_gene: TRBV5-8
CDR3aa: ASSPLRVGEKLF

abundance: few
len: 13
j_gene: TRBJ2-3
v_gene: TRBV10-3
CDR3aa: AISVVFGGADTQY

abundance: .
len: 12
j_gene: TRBJ2-7
v_gene: TRBV7-2
CDR3aa: ASSLERTGYEQY